This passage covers 15 T cell receptor beta chains from one sample sequenced in a study of tumor-infiltrating lymphocytes in localized non-small cell lung cancer. Libraries were prepared by immunoSEQ multiplex PCR; TCRdb keeps only in-frame clonotypes and omits some of them. The sample holds 15,000 to 20,000 clones; approximately 80% are singletons and the top ten take 4.9%. Sequenced sample: lung tumor tissue. All receptors come from a human donor with non-small cell lung cancer.

The chain links TRBV19 to TRBJ1-2; 12 bases match TRBD1. This CDR3 contains 15 residues. The V segment lost 4 bases and the J segment 4 bases; nucleotides outside the gene matches: 4. Germline V gene lookup returns CDR1 LNHDA and CDR2 SQIVND (reference sequence). The CDR3: CASSRGTGGSYGYTF. The DNA of the CDR3 is TGTGCCAGTAGTAGAGGGACAGGGGGCAGCTATGGCTACACCTTC.

The gene calls are TRBV5-5 and TRBJ1-3; D is ambiguous. V dropped 1 base and J dropped 0 bases, with 5 bases sitting between them. CDR1 is SGHKS and CDR2 is YYEKEE in the germline V gene (reference sequence). CDR3 length: 14 residues. Here the CDR3 reads CASSLIGSGNTIYF. Written as DNA, the CDR3 is TGTGCCAGCAGCTTGATCGGCTCTGGAAACACCATATATTTT.

The J gene is TRBJ1-2, the V gene TRBV27, with 7 bases fitting TRBD1. The CDR3 consists of 13 residues. Germline CDR1 is MNHEY and CDR2 is SMNVEV (reference sequence). The J segment lost 8 bases and the V segment lost 4 bases, leaving 7 bases of the junction unmatched. CDR3 loop: CASSSTGVDGYTF. The CDR3, as DNA: TGTGCCAGCAGTTCCACAGGGGTAGACGGCTACACCTTC.

V is TRBV7-9 and J is TRBJ1-2; D may be TRBD1 (5 bases). V lost 8 bases to trimming and J lost 5 bases, with 21 bases between them. The CDR3 consists of 15 residues. From germline, CDR1 is SEHNR and CDR2 FQNEAQ (reference sequence). CDR3 region: CASDSYRDQYYGYTF. The CDR3 DNA reads TGTGCCAGCGACTCCTACCGGGACCAGTATTATGGCTACACCTTC.

The chain has TRBV19 and TRBJ1-5, with TRBD1 as a possible D gene (6 bases). Germline V lookup: CDR1 LNHDA, CDR2 SQIVND (reference sequence). The V end lost 7 bases, the J end lost 2 bases, and 24 bases lay between the germline ends. There are 18 residues in the CDR3. CDR3 DNA: TGTGCCAGTACCCCCTTGGGGGCTCTCAATCGGCGCAATCAGCCCCAGCATTTT. It yields the protein CASTPLGALNRRNQPQHF.

V and J are TRBV7-9 and TRBJ2-7, with D possibly TRBD1 on 7 matching bases. The germline V and J ends were trimmed by 5 bases and 1 base, with 18 bases remaining between them. Germline-derived CDR1 and CDR2 are SEHNR and FQNEAQ (reference sequence). This CDR3 region has 16 residues. CDR3 loop: CASSAWEDRRSYEQYF. CDR3 coding DNA: TGTGCCAGCAGCGCCTGGGAGGACAGGCGATCCTACGAGCAGTACTTC.

The chain carries TRBV12-5 and TRBJ2-5, with TRBD1 matching 8 bases. The CDR3 has 13 amino acids. V shed 6 bases and J 9 bases; nucleotides not matched to a gene: 9. In germline, CDR1 is LGHNT, CDR2 FRNRAP. The CDR3 DNA reads as TGTGCTAGTGGGGCCGGGACAGGAGGCCCCCAGTACTTC. Protein product: CASGAGTGGPQYF. The entire variable domain, with the rest obtained from reference TRBV12-5 and TRBJ2-5, is as follows: DARVTQTPRHKVTEMGQEVTMRCQPILGHNTVFWYRQTMMQGLELLAYFRNRAPLDDSGMPKDRFSAEMPDATLATLKIQPSEPRDSAVYFCASGAGTGGPQYFGPGTRLLVL.

The rearrangement links TRBV5-1 to TRBJ2-7; D is unresolved. The germline V and J ends were trimmed by 4 bases and 1 base, with 12 bases remaining between them. Germline CDR1 reads SGHRS; CDR2 reads YFSETQ. The CDR3 is 14 amino acids. The CDR3 nucleotides are TGCGCCAGCAGCCTCGGACCGATTTCCTACGAGCAGTACTTC. This sequence encodes CASSLGPISYEQYF.

The rearrangement links TRBV19 to TRBJ1-6; tentative D call: TRBD1 (5 bases). Trimming took 6 bases from V and 14 from J, leaving 11 bases between them. The germline CDR1 and CDR2 sequences are LNHDA and SQIVND (reference sequence). This CDR3 comprises 11 residues. CDR3 nucleotide sequence: TGTGCCAGTAGGGGGGTAGGAACCCTCCACTTT. Translated, it gives CASRGVGTLHF. Supplemented by reference TRBV19 and TRBJ1-6, the full variable domain reads DGGITQSPKYLFRKEGQNVTLSCEQNLNHDAMYWYRQDPGQGLRLIYYSQIVNDFQKGDIAEGYSVSREKKESFPLTVTSAQKNPTAFYLCASRGVGTLHFGNGTRLTVT.

The chain couples TRBV4-1 to TRBJ1-1; D is possibly TRBD1 (5 bases). Looked up from germline, CDR1 is MGHRA and CDR2 is YSYEKL. The CDR3 has 16 residues. Trimming took 4 bases from V and 4 from J, leaving 19 bases between them. DNA of the CDR3: TGCGCCAGCAGCCCCGCCGTCGGGGGTTTAAGCACTGAAGCTTTCTTT. Translating it yields CASSPAVGGLSTEAFF.

This clone was seen more than once but under ten times. Germline and junction disagree at one end, which may indicate a read error. The genes are TRBV4-1 and TRBJ1-1; D perhaps matches TRBD1 (6 bases). This CDR3 comprises 16 residues. The germline V gene encodes CDR1 MGHRA and CDR2 YSYEKL. The CDR3 sequence: CASSQVLGTTWAEAFF. The CDR3 DNA reads as TGTGCCAGCAGCCAAGTATTGGGGACAACTTGGGCTGAAGCTTTCTTT.

This chain uses TRBV7-2 with TRBJ2-3; a possible D gene is TRBD1 (6 bases). Germline CDR1 and CDR2: SGHTA and FQGNSA. This CDR3 spans 16 amino acids. With 1 base removed from V and 2 bases from J, the gap between germline ends came to 13 bases. CDR3 sequence: CASSLVGGRTTDTQYF. The DNA of the CDR3 is TGTGCCAGCAGCTTAGTTGGGGGCAGGACCACAGATACGCAGTATTTT.

This rearrangement joins TRBV18 to TRBJ1-1; D may be TRBD1 (6 bases). The CDR3 has 12 residues. Germline V lookup: CDR1 KGHSH, CDR2 LQKENI. Trimming left V 3 bases short and J 7 bases short, with 9 bases between. CDR3 protein: CASSPLQGEAFF. The CDR3 region has the DNA TGTGCCAGCTCACCTTTACAGGGTGAAGCTTTCTTT.

V and J are TRBV14 and TRBJ2-5, with D possibly TRBD2 on 5 matching bases. This CDR3 contains 17 residues. The germline V and J ends were trimmed by 0 bases and 5 bases, with 19 bases remaining between them. In germline, CDR1 is SGHDN, CDR2 FVKESK. CDR3 sequence (DNA): TGTGCCAGCAGCCAAGACGGAGGAGTTTTTGGTGTGGAGACCCAGTACTTC. Translated, it gives CASSQDGGVFGVETQYF.

V and J are TRBV6-1 and TRBJ1-1; no clear D gene. V dropped 1 base and J dropped 0 bases, with 6 bases sitting between them. Germline values: CDR1 MNHNS, CDR2 SASEGT. There are 14 residues in the CDR3. In DNA, the CDR3 is TGTGCCAGCAGTGAAGTCAGCTTGAACACTGAAGCTTTCTTT. Translated: CASSEVSLNTEAFF.